Presented here are 6 T cell receptor beta chains from one specimen sequenced in a study of T-cell memory formation after mild COVID-19. TCRdb reprocessed the 5' RACE reads via MiXCR and lists one record per CDR3 protein. The sample contains 310,000 or so distinct CDR3 sequences, less than 20% of which appear only once. Material for sequencing was PBMCs or a T cell subset sorted from them (not recorded which). These receptor sequences come from a man between 18 and 29 years old who had mild COVID-19 (a few samples of this study predate the infection). Cell type and time point are not known.

The V and J genes are TRBV19 and TRBJ1-4; D gene unclear. This CDR3 has 14 amino acids. V lost 3 bases and J lost 10, with 15 bases in between. The V gene's germline CDR1 is LNHDA and CDR2 SQIVND (reference sequence). CDR3 residues: CASSILGKTGKLFF. The CDR3 bases are TGTGCCAGTAGTATCCTTGGAAAAACCGGAAAACTGTTTTTT. The full variable domain, its missing parts supplied by reference TRBV19 and TRBJ1-4, is DGGITQSPKYLFRKEGQNVTLSCEQNLNHDAMYWYRQDPGQGLRLIYYSQIVNDFQKGDIAEGYSVSREKKESFPLTVTSAQKNPTAFYLCASSILGKTGKLFFGSGTQLSVL.

This clonotype was counted between two and nine times. The chain carries TRBV28 and TRBJ2-4, with TRBD1 matching 8 bases. CDR1 is MDHEN and CDR2 is SYDVKM in the germline V gene. After removal of 6 bases from V and 2 bases from J, the junction contained 12 bases not matched to a gene. The CDR3 is 17 residues long. The CDR3 DNA is TGTGCCAGCAGAACGCATGACAGGGGACCCTCCAAAAACATTCAGTACTTC. Its translation is CASRTHDRGPSKNIQYF.

This clonotype was detected many times. This sequence joins TRBV4-1 and TRBJ2-3, with a weak D call TRBD2 (7 bases). The CDR3 has 16 residues. CDR1 is MGHRA, CDR2 YSYEKL, per germline. V gave up 0 bases and J gave up 5 bases, with 15 bases separating them. The CDR3, as DNA: TGCGCCAGCAGCCAAGAGGGGGGGCCTTCGGTAGATACGCAGTATTTT. Its translation: CASSQEGGPSVDTQYF.

The V call is TRBV6-1, the J call TRBJ2-7, with D perhaps TRBD1 (6 bases). The V gene lost 5 bases and the J gene lost 3 bases, with 17 bases spanning the gap. The CDR3 totals 15 residues. Looked up from germline, CDR1 is MNHNS and CDR2 is SASEGT. CDR3 coding DNA: TGTGCCAGCAGTCCACTCCGGGGACACGGCTACGAGCAGTACGTC. Encoded protein: CASSPLRGHGYEQYV.

The chain combines TRBV11-2 with TRBJ2-7; D is possibly TRBD2 (6 bases). Trimming shortened V by 3 bases and J by 1 base, and 13 bases separated the two germline ends. The CDR3 is made up of 15 amino acids. Germline CDR1 SGHAT, CDR2 FQNNGV. DNA of the CDR3: TGTGCCAGCAGCTTGCGACTAGTGGGATCCTACGAGCAGTACGTC. The encoded protein is CASSLRLVGSYEQYV.

In DNA, the CDR3 is TGTGCCAGCAGTGACTGGACTAGCGGATTCAATGAGCAGTTCTTC. Translating it yields CASSDWTSGFNEQFF. The rearrangement uses TRBV28 and TRBJ2-1, with TRBD2 identical over 10 bases. After removal of 5 bases from V and 6 bases from J, the junction contained 7 bases not matched to a gene. This CDR3 region has 15 residues. Germline CDR1 MDHEN, CDR2 SYDVKM.